The 2 T cell receptor beta chains given below trace back to one sample, sequenced in a study of T cells in Graves' hyperthyroidism and ophthalmopathy. RNA transcripts were the template for amplifying TCR beta CDR3 regions. First-round RT-PCR of the TCR CDR3 relied on the HTBI primer set. A single record per CDR3 protein comes from TCRdb applying MiXCR to the multiplex PCR reads. The table includes 640,000 or so distinct CDR3 sequences, under 15% detected once. Input material: blood. All receptors come from a woman aged 40 to 55 with Graves' ophthalmopathy.

The chain links TRBV12-3 or TRBV12-4 to TRBJ1-5, with D tentatively TRBD1 (5 bases). Between the trimmed V and J ends, which lost 0 bases and 1 base, there was a span of 13 bases. The CDR3 has 17 amino acids. CDR3 sequence: CASSLAQGFQSNQPQHF. In DNA, the CDR3 is TGTGCCAGCAGTTTAGCGCAGGGATTTCAGAGCAATCAGCCCCAGCATTTT.

This clonotype was recorded many times. J is TRBJ1-2 and V is TRBV6-1, with 8 positions matching TRBD1. V dropped 11 bases and J dropped 8; count of bases not matched to a gene: 16. Germline loops: CDR1 MNHNS, CDR2 SASEGT. The CDR3 is 14 amino acids. Written as DNA, the CDR3 is TGTGCCTCTACAAACCCAGGGGGCGTGGGGGGCTACACCTTC. Its translation is CASTNPGGVGGYTF.